The sequence of this T cell receptor beta chain was determined in a study of Ad26.COV2.S vaccination and SARS-CoV-2 variants. Study overall: It was the COV1001 Ad26.COV2.S trial arm that included the donor. Study-level points and caveats: It is possible that the TCR breadth and depth analyses underestimated the total T cell responses. Substantial breadth was reportedly displayed by spike-specific CD8+ and CD4+ T cell responses after vaccination.

Treatment defined: 19 received Ad26.COV2.S at low or high dose, single or two shots; 5 received placebo; per-sample allocation not given. Specimen acquisition occurred on day 63 following the initial vaccine or placebo injection. Based in Boston, the donor was an adult of 18-55 years. Data came from immunoSEQ multiplex PCR; TCRdb stores just in-frame clones and leaves some out. The profile shows 400,000 to 450,000 clones, 80% to 95% of them singletons. In regard to this clone: Its antigen remains unknown.

Sequencing used peripheral blood, obtained in a trial of Ad26.COV2.S vaccine versus placebo. This receptor was obtained from a person aged 18-65 years who received the Ad26.COV2.S COVID-19 vaccine or a placebo.

CDR3 DNA sequence: TGTGCCAGCAGCCTAGAGGCCCCGGCGGGAGCGGAGACCCAGTACTTC. Translation gives CASSLEAPAGAETQYF. This sequence joins TRBV7-9 and TRBJ2-5, with TRBD2 matching 7 bases. Germline V gene data show CDR1 as SEHNR and CDR2 as FQNEAQ (reference sequence). After removal of 5 bases from V and 5 bases from J, the junction contained 14 bases not matched to a gene. The CDR3 consists of 16 residues.